This T cell receptor beta chain emerged from a study of technical replicates of blood from several donors. Sequenced by immunoSEQ multiplex PCR; TCRdb stores in-frame clones only, minus some. Here the sample spans around 57,000 clones, 97% being singletons. This CDR3 is 17 amino acids long. Unmatched junction bases numbered 8, after V lost 4 bases and J lost 5 bases. Germline V gives CDR1 MNHEY, CDR2 SMNVEV (reference sequence). V gene TRBV27 combines with J gene TRBJ2-5, with 15 bases lining up with TRBD2. This clonotype was sampled from a human donor in good health. The sequenced sample was T cells isolated from PBMCs. DNA for the CDR3: TGTGCCAGCAGTTCGCGGACTAGCGGGAGGGCCGGTGAGACCCAGTACTTC. Its translation: CASSSRTSGRAGETQYF.